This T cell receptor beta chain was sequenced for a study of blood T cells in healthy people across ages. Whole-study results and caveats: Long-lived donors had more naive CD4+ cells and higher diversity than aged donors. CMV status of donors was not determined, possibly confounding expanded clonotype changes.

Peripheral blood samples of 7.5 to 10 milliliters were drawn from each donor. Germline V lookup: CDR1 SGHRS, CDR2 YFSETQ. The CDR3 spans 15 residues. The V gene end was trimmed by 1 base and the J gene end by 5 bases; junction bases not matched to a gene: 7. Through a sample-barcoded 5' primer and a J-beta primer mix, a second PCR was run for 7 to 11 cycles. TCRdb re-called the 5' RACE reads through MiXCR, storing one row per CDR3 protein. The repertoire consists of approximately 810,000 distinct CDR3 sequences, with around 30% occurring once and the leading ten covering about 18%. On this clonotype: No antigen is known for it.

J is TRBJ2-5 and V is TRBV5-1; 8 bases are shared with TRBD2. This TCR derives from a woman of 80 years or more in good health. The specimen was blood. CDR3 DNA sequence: TGCGCCAGCAGCTTGTACGGGGGGGCCGGCGAGACCCAGTACTTC. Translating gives CASSLYGGAGETQYF.